This TCR beta chain was profiled in a study of T cells in localized non-small cell lung cancer. Overall study results and limits: Analysis by sequencing included only one tumor region, so heterogeneity remains possible. The study detected a median about 50 of the top 100 tumor clones in adjacent lung. Uninvolved neighboring lung showed the greatest T cell clonality, exceeding tumor.

Method: immunoSEQ multiplex PCR; TCRdb's copy keeps in-frame clones and lacks some. Among about 4,400 clones listed, around 21% were seen once. Only a few counts were recorded for this clone. Its specificity is unknown. This specimen was lung tumor tissue, taken before any cancer treatment. The receptor was derived from a female donor older than 55 with stage I lung adenocarcinoma.

DNA for the CDR3: TGTGCCAGCAGCCCCCAACCGGGCTTAACAGATACGCAGTATTTT. It is translated as CASSPQPGLTDTQYF. The rearrangement joins TRBV11-3 to TRBJ2-3; D is undetermined. This CDR3 spans 15 amino acids. V was clipped by 5 bases and J by 3 bases, with 15 bases between them. CDR1 is SGHNT and CDR2 is YENEEA in the germline V gene.